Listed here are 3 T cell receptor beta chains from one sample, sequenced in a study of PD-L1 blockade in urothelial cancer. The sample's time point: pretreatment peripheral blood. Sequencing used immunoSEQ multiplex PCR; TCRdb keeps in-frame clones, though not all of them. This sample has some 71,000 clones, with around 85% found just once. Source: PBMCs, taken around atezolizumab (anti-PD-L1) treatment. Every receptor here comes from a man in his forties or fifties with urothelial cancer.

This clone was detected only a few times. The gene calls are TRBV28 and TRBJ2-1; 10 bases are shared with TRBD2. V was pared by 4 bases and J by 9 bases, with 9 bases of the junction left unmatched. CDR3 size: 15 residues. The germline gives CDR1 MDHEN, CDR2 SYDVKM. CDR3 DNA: TGTGCCAGCAGTTCTTCTAGCGGGAGAACGGGTGAGCAGTTCTTC. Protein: CASSSSSGRTGEQFF.

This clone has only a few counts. In DNA, the CDR3 is TGTGCCAGCAGTTTGCCCGGGACTCCCTACGAGCAGTACTTC. It specifies CASSLPGTPYEQYF. V and J are TRBV28 and TRBJ2-7; TRBD2 is a possible D gene (6 bases). Trimming removed 3 bases at V and 2 bases at J, with 11 bases between. The CDR3 is 14 residues long. Per germline, CDR1 MDHEN and CDR2 SYDVKM.

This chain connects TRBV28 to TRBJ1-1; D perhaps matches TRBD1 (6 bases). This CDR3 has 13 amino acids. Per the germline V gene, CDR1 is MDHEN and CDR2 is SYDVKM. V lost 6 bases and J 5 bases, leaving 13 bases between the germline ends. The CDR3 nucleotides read TGTGCCAGCAGCACAGGGTTGGGAACTGAAGCTTTCTTT. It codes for CASSTGLGTEAFF.